The rows below give T cell receptor beta chains drawn from one sample of a study of T cell changes during pregnancy in multiple sclerosis. Generated by immunoSEQ multiplex PCR, the TCRdb table keeps only in-frame clones and is missing some. The sample includes around 59,000 clones, 93% of them seen just once. The sample here was CD8+ T cells from peripheral blood mononuclear cells, taken in the second trimester of pregnancy. These receptors all stem from a female donor with multiple sclerosis, enrolled in a pregnancy study. The CDR3 runs from the conserved cysteine through the conserved F or W. A D gene is named only where the DNA matches it firmly. Some rows mark clone size as missing; the rest say once, few, many or name a class of expanded clone.

>TRBV7-6|TRBD2|-|TRBJ2-7|14
CASSSSGGSDEQYF
TGTGCCAGCAGTTCTAGCGGGGGCTCGGATGAGCAGTACTTC
>TRBV5-1|-|-|TRBJ1-2|15
CASSLEAGTNYGYTF
TGCGCCAGCAGCTTGGAGGCGGGAACCAACTATGGCTACACCTTC
>TRBV4-1|TRBD1|-|TRBJ1-2|15
CASSQGETGVVGYTF
TGCGCCAGCAGCCAAGGGGAGACAGGGGTTGTTGGCTACACCTTC
>TRBV6-5|TRBD1|-|TRBJ2-7|13
CASSYDRGYEQYF
TGTGCCAGCAGTTACGACAGGGGTTACGAGCAGTACTTC
>TRBV10-1|TRBD2|-|TRBJ2-2|15
CASGPAGANTGELFF
TGCGCCAGCGGGCCTGCGGGGGCGAACACCGGGGAGCTGTTTTTT
>TRBV18|-|-|TRBJ2-5|15
CASSQQRGGGETQYF
TGTGCCAGCTCACAACAACGAGGGGGGGGAGAGACCCAGTACTTC
>TRBV6-1|TRBD2|-|TRBJ2-1|15
CASSELAGSLHEQFF
TGTGCCAGCAGTGAACTAGCGGGGTCCCTACATGAGCAGTTCTTC
>TRBV30|-|-|TRBJ2-7|13
CASDRDTSYEQYF
TGTGCCTCGGACCGGGACACTTCCTACGAGCAGTACTTC
>TRBV13|-|-|TRBJ2-7|14
CASSSRDMLYEQYF
TGTGCCAGCAGCTCCCGGGACATGTTATACGAGCAGTACTTC
>TRBV7-6|-|-|TRBJ2-2|15
CASSLVGSGTGELFF
TGTGCCAGCAGCCTGGTCGGTTCCGGCACCGGGGAGCTGTTTTTT
>TRBV15|-|-|TRBJ2-7|14
CATRGGAPSYEQYF
TGTGCCACCAGGGGGGGAGCGCCTTCCTACGAGCAGTACTTC
>TRBV7-9|-|-|TRBJ1-1|15
CASSPPGFLDTEAFF
TGTGCCAGCAGCCCCCCGGGATTTTTGGACACTGAAGCTTTCTTT
>TRBV27|TRBD2|-|TRBJ2-3|11
CASWGGDTQYF
TGTGCCAGCTGGGGGGGAGATACGCAGTATTTT
>TRBV27|TRBD1|-|TRBJ1-1|11
CASRQGVEAFF
TGTGCCAGCAGACAGGGGGTCGAAGCTTTCTTT
>TRBV7-8|TRBD1|-|TRBJ2-1|14
CASSLGTGYNEQFF
TGTGCCAGCAGCCTAGGGACAGGGTACAATGAGCAGTTCTTC
>TRBV21-1|-|-|TRBJ2-7|13
CASDPGSSYEQYF
TGTGCCAGCGATCCAGGAAGCTCCTACGAGCAGTACTTC
>TRBV27|-|-|TRBJ2-1|14
CASSPLEGTDEQFF
TGTGCCAGCAGTCCCCTGGAGGGGACGGATGAGCAGTTCTTC
>TRBV10-3|TRBD1|-|TRBJ2-7|15
CAISDRDRGFYEQYF
TGTGCCATCAGTGATCGGGACAGGGGGTTTTACGAGCAGTACTTC
>TRBV27|-|-|TRBJ2-3|14
CAVGLGGYTDTQYF
TGTGCTGTTGGTTTGGGGGGTTACACAGATACGCAGTATTTT
>TRBV13|-|-|TRBJ2-1|15
CASSLGVTTNNEQFF
TGTGCCAGCAGCTTAGGAGTCACGACAAACAATGAGCAGTTCTTC
>TRBV27|-|-|TRBJ1-1|15
CASSSVRGLNTEAFF
TGTGCCAGCAGTTCCGTGAGAGGGTTGAACACTGAAGCTTTCTTT
>TRBV28|-|-|TRBJ2-7|12
CASSFAQNEQYF
TGTGCCAGCAGTTTCGCACAAAACGAGCAGTACTTC
>TRBV7-8|TRBD1|once|TRBJ2-7|17
CASSYQGAGQGAREQYF
TGTGCCAGCAGTTATCAGGGTGCGGGACAGGGGGCTCGGGAGCAGTACTTC
>TRBV15|-|-|TRBJ2-7|12
CATSRDTDEQYF
TGTGCCACCAGCAGAGATACAGACGAGCAGTACTTC